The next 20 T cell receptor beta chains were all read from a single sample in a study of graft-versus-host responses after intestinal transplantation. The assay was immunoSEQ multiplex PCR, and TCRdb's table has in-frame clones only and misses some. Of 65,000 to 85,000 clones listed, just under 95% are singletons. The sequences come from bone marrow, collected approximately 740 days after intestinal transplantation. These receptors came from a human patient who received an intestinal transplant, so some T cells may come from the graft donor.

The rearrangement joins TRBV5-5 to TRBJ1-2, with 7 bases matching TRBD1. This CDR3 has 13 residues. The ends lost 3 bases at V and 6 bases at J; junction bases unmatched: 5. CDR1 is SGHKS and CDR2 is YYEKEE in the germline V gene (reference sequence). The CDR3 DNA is TGTGCCAGCAGCTGGTCAGGGGGAGATGGCTACACCTTC. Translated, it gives CASSWSGGDGYTF.

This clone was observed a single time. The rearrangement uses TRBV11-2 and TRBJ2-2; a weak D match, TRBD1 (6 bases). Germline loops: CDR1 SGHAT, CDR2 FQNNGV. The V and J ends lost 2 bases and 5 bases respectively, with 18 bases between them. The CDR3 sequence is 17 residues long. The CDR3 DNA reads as TGTGCCAGCAGCTTACAGTTGTGGGGGCTCGGGACCGGGGAGCTGTTTTTT. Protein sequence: CASSLQLWGLGTGELFF.

The CDR3 region is CASSLTGQGNEQYF. The CDR3 DNA is TGTGCCAGCAGCTTGACCGGACAGGGTAACGAGCAGTACTTC. The chain uses TRBV7-6 and TRBJ2-7, with 8 nucleotides matching TRBD1. Germline-derived CDR1 and CDR2 are SGHVS and FNYEAQ. Trimming took 3 bases from V and 5 from J; bases not matched to a gene: 6. The CDR3 spans 14 residues.

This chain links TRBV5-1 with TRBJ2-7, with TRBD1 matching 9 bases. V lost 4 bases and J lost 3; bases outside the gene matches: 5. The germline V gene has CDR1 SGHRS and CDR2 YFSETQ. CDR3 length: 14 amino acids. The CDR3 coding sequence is TGCGCCAGCAGCCCGCCGGGACAGGGCTACGAGCAGTACTTC. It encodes CASSPPGQGYEQYF.

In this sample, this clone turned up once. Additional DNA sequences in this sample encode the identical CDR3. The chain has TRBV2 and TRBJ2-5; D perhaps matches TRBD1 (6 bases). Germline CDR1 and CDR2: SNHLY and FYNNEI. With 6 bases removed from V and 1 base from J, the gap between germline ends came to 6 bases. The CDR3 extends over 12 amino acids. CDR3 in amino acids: CASRDSQETQYF. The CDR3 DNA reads TGTGCCAGCAGGGACAGCCAAGAGACCCAGTACTTC.

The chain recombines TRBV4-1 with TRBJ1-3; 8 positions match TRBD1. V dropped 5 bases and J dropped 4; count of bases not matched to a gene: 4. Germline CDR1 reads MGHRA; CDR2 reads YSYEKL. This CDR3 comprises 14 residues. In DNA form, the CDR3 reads TGCGCCAGCAGCTCACGACAGGGGGGAAACACCATATATTTT. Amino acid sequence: CASSSRQGGNTIYF.

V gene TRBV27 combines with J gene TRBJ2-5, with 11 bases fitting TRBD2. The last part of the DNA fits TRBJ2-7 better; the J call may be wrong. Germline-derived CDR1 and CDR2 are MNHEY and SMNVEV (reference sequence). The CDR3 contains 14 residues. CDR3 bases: TGTGCCAGCAGACCGGGACTAGCGGCCTACGAGCAGTACTTC. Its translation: CASRPGLAAYEQYF.

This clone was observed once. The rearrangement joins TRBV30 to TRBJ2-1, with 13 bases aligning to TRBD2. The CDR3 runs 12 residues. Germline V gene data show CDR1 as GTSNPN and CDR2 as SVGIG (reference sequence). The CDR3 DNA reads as TGTGCACTAGCGGGAGGGTACAATGAGCAGTTCTTC. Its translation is CALAGGYNEQFF.

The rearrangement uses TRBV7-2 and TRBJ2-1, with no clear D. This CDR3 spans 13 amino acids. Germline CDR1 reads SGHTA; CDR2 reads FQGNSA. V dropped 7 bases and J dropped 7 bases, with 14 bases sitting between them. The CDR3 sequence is CASKLPIMNEQFF. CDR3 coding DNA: TGTGCCAGCAAACTACCTATAATGAATGAGCAGTTCTTC. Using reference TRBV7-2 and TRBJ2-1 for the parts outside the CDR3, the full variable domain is GAGVSQSPSNKVTEKGKDVELRCDPISGHTALYWYRQSLGQGLEFLIYFQGNSAPDKSGLPSDRFSAERTGGSVSTLTIQRTQQEDSAVYLCASKLPIMNEQFFGPGTRLTVL.

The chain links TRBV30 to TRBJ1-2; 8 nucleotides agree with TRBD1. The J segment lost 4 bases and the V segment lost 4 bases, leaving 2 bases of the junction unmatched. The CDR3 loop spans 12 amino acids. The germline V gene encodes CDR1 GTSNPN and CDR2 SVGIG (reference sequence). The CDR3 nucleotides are TGTGCCTGGACAGGGGGCGCCTATGGCTACACCTTC. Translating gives CAWTGGAYGYTF. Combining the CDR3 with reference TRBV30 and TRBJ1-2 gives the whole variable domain SQTIHQWPATLVQPVGSPLSLECTVEGTSNPNLYWYRQAAGRGLQLLFYSVGIGQISSEVPQNLSASRPQDRQFILSSKKLLLSDSGFYLCAWTGGAYGYTFGSGTRLTVV.

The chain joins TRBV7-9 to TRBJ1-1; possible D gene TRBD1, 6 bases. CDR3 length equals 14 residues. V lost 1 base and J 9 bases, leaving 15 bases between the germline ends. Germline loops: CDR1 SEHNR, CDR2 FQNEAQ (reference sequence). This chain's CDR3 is CASSLGAGTGQAFF. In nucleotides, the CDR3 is TGTGCCAGCAGCTTAGGGGCCGGTACAGGGCAAGCTTTCTTT.

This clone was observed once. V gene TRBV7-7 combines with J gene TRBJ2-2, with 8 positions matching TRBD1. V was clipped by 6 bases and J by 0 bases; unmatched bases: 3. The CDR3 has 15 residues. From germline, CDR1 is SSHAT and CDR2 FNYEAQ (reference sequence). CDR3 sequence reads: CASSAGGTNTGELFF. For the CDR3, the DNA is TGTGCCAGCAGTGCAGGGGGCACGAACACCGGGGAGCTGTTTTTT.

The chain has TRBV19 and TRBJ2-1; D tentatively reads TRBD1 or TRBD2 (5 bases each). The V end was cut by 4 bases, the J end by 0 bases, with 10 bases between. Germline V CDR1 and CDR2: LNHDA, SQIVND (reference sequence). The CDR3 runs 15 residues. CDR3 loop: CASSKGTVSYNEQFF. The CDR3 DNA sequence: TGTGCCAGTAGTAAAGGGACGGTCTCCTACAATGAGCAGTTCTTC.

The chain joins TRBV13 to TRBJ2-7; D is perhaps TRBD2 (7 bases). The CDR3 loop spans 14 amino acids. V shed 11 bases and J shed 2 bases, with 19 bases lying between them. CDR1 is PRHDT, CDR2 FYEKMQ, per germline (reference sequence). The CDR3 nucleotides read TGTGCCTTTCAGCGGGGCAGGGGAGCCTACGAGCAGTACTTC. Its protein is CAFQRGRGAYEQYF.

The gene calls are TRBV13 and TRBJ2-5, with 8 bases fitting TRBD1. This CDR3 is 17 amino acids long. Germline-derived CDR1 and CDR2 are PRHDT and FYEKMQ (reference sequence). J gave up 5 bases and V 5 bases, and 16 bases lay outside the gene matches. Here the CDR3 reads CASSPSHRGKEGETQYF. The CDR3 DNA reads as TGTGCCAGCAGCCCGAGCCACAGGGGGAAGGAGGGGGAGACCCAGTACTTC.

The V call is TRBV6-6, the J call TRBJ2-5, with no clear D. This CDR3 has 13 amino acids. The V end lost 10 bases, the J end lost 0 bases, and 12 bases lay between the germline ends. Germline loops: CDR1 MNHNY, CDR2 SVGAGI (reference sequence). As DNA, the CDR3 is TGTGCCACCCTGGACGGATACCAAGAGACCCAGTACTTC. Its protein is CATLDGYQETQYF.

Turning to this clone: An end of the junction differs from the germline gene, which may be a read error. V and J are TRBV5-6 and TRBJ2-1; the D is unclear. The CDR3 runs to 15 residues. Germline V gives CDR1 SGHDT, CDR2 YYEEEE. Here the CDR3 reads CASSLVGSRYSEQFF. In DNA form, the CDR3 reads TGTGCCAGCAGCTTGGTAGGTTCTCGATACAGTGAGCAGTTCTTC.

CDR3 in amino acids: CASSPQARFGTQYF. The CDR3 DNA follows: TGTGCCAGCAGCCCACAAGCGCGTTTCGGGACCCAGTACTTC. The chain combines TRBV9 with TRBJ2-5; D uncertain. Germline-derived CDR1 and CDR2 are SGDLS and YYNGEE. The CDR3 has 14 amino acids. Between the trimmed V and J ends, which lost 4 bases and 7 bases, there was a span of 17 bases.

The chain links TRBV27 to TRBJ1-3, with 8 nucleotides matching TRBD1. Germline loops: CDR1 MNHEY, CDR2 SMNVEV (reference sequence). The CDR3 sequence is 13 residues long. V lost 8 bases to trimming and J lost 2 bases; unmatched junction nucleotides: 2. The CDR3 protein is CASQDRAGNTIYF. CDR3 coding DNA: TGTGCCAGCCAGGACAGGGCTGGAAACACCATATATTTT.

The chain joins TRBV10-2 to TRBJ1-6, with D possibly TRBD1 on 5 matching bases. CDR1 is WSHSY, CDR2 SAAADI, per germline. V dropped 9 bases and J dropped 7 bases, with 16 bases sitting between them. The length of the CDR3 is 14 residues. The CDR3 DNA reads TGCGCCAGTTCAACCGCTTCAGGGAATTCACCCCTCCACTTT. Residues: CASSTASGNSPLHF.